This TCR beta chain was documented in a study of beta chain features in type 1 diabetes. As regards this clone: Its antigen is still unknown.

Study results and caveats: Naive, central memory and Treg TCRB repertoires seemed to resemble each other more closely in patients than they did in healthy donors.

This CDR3 is built from 16 residues. Germline V CDR1 and CDR2: SQVTM, ANQGSEA. The ends lost 0 bases at V and 3 bases at J; junction bases unmatched: 5. Averaging about 120 mL, one heparinised blood draw was given by each donor. Sorted CD4+ subsets: naive, central memory, regulatory, stem cell-like memory (CD45RO/CCR7/CD25/CD127/CD95/CD27 panel). Sequenced material consisted of expressed TCRB transcripts (all of the isolated RNA was reverse transcribed). Sequencing was performed with immunoSEQ multiplex PCR; in TCRdb, only in-frame clones are kept and a portion is missing. Of 150,000 to 170,000 clones listed, over 7.5% are singletons.

Input material: central memory CD4+ T cells from blood. V usage is TRBV29-1 and J usage is TRBJ2-1; 10 nucleotides agree with TRBD2. This TCR derives from a young man in good health. The CDR3 bases are TGCAGCGTTGAAGAGCTAGCGGGAGTCGTCTACAATGAGCAGTTCTTC. Protein: CSVEELAGVVYNEQFF.